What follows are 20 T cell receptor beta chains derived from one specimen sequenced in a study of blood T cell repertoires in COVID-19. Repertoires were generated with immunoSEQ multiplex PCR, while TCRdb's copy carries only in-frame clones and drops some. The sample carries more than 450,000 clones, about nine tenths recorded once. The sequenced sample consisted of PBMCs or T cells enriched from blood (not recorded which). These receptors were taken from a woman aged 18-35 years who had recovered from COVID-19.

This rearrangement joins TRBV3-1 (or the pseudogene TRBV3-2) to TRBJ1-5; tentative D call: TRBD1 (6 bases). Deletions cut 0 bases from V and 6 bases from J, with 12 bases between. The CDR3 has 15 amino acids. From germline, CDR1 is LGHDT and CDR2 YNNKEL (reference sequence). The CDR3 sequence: CASSQDSGGPQPQHF. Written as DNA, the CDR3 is TGTGCCAGCAGCCAAGATTCGGGGGGCCCTCAGCCCCAGCATTTT.

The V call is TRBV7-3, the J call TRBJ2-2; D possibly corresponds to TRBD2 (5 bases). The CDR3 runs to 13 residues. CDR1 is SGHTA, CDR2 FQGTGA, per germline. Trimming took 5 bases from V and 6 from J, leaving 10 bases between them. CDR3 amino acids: CASSRELPGELFF. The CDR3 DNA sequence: TGTGCCAGCAGCAGGGAGCTACCCGGGGAGCTGTTTTTT.

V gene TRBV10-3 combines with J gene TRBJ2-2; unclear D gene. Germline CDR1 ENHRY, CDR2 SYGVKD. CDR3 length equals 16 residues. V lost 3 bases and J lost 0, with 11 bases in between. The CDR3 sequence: CAISDEASTNTGELFF. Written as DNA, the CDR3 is TGTGCCATCAGTGATGAGGCGAGTACGAACACCGGGGAGCTGTTTTTT.

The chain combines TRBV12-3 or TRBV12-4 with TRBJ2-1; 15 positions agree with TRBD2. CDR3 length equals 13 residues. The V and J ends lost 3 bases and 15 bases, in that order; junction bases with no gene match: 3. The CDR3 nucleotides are TGTGCCAGCAGTTTGGGACTAGCGGGGGGTGGGTTCTTC. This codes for CASSLGLAGGGFF.

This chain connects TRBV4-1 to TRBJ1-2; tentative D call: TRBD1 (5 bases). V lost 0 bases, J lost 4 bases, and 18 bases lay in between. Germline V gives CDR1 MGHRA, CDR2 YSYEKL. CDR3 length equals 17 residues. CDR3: CASSQDAQGLSGYGYTF. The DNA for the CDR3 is TGCGCCAGCAGCCAAGATGCGCAGGGATTGTCTGGCTATGGCTACACCTTC.

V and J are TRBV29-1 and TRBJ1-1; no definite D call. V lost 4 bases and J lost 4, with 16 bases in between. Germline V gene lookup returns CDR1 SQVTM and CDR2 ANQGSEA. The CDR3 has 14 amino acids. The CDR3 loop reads CSVVSPSEGTEAFF. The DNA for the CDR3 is TGCAGCGTTGTATCCCCTTCCGAGGGCACTGAAGCTTTCTTT.

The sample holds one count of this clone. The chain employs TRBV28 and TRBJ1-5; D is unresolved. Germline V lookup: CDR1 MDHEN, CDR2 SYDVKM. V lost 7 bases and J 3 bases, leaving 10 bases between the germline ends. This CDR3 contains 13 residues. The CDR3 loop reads CASIPGYNQPQHF. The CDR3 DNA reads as TGTGCCAGCATCCCGGGATACAATCAGCCCCAGCATTTT.

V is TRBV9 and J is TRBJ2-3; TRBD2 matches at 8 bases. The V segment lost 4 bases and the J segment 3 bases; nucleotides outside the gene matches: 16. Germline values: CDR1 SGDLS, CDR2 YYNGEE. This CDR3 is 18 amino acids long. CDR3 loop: CASSRRFGAGGQTDTQYF. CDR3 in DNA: TGTGCCAGCAGCCGACGATTTGGGGCGGGGGGACAAACAGATACGCAGTATTTT.

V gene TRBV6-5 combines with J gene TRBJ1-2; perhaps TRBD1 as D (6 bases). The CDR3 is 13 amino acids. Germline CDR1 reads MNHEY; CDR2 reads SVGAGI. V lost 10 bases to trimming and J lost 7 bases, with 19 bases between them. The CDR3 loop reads CATYRDTGFGYTF. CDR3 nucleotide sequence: TGTGCCACCTACCGGGACACCGGTTTTGGCTACACCTTC.

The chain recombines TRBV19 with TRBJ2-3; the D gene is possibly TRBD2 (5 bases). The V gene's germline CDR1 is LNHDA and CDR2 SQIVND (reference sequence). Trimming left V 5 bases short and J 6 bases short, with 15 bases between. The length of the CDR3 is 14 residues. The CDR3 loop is CASSGSLRGDTQYF. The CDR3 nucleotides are TGTGCCAGTAGTGGGTCACTTAGAGGGGATACGCAGTATTTT.

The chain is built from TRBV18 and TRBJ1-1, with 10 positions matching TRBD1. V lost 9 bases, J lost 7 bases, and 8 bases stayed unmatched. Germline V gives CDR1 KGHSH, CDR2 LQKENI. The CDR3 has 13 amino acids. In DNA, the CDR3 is TGTGCCAGTTCTCCCGGGACAGGGGATGAAGCTTTCTTT. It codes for CASSPGTGDEAFF.

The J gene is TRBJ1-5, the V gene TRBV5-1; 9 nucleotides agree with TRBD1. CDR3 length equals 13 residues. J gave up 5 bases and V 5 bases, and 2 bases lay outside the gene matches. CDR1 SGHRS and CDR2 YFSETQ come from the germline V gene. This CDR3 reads CASRRDRDQPQHF. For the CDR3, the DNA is TGCGCCAGCAGGAGGGACAGGGATCAGCCCCAGCATTTT. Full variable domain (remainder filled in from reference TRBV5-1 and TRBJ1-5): KAGVTQTPRYLIKTRGQQVTLSCSPISGHRSVSWYQQTPGQGLQFLFEYFSETQRNKGNFPGRFSGRQFSNSRSEMNVSTLELGDSALYLCASRRDRDQPQHFGDGTRLSIL.

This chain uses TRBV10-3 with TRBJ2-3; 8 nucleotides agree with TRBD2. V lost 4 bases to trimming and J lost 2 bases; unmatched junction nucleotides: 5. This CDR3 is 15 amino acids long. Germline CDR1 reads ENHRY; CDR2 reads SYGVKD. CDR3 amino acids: CAISGGGRNTDTQYF. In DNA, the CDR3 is TGTGCCATCAGTGGCGGGGGGCGCAACACAGATACGCAGTATTTT.

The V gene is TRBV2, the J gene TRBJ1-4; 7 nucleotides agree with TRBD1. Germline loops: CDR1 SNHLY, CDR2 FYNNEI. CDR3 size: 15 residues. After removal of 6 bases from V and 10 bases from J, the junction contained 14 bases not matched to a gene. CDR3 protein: CASSPGTAEGGKLFF. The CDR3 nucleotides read TGTGCCAGCAGCCCTGGGACAGCCGAGGGGGGAAAACTGTTTTTT.

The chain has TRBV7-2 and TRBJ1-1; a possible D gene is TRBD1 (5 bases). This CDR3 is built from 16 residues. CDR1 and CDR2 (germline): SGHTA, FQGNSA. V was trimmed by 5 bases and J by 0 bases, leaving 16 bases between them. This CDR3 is CASSPGTAWLNTEAFF. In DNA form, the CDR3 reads TGTGCCAGCAGCCCGGGGACTGCCTGGTTGAACACTGAAGCTTTCTTT.

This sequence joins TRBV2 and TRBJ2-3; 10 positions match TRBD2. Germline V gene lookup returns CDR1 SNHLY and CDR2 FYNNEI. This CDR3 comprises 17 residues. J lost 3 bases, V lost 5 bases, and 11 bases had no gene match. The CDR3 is CASSQKAGGPRTDTQYF. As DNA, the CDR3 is TGTGCCAGCAGTCAGAAAGCGGGGGGGCCGAGAACAGATACGCAGTATTTT. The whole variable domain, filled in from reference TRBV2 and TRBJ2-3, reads EPEVTQTPSHQVTQMGQEVILRCVPISNHLYFYWYRQILGQKVEFLVSFYNNEISEKSEIFDDQFSVERPDGSNFTLKIRSTKLEDSAMYFCASSQKAGGPRTDTQYFGPGTRLTVL.

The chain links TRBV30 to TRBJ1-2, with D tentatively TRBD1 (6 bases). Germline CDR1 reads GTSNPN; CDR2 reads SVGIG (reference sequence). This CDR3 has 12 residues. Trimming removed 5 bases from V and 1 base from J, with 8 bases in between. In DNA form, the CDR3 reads TGTGCCTGGCCGGACAGTAACTATGGCTACACCTTC. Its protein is CAWPDSNYGYTF. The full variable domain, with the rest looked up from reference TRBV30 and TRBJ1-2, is SQTIHQWPATLVQPVGSPLSLECTVEGTSNPNLYWYRQAAGRGLQLLFYSVGIGQISSEVPQNLSASRPQDRQFILSSKKLLLSDSGFYLCAWPDSNYGYTFGSGTRLTVV.

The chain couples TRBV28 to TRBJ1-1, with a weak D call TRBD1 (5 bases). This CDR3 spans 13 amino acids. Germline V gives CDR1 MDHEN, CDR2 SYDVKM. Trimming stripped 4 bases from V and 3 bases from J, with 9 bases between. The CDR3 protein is CASSSDSYTEAFF. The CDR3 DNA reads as TGTGCCAGCAGTTCCGACAGTTACACTGAAGCTTTCTTT.

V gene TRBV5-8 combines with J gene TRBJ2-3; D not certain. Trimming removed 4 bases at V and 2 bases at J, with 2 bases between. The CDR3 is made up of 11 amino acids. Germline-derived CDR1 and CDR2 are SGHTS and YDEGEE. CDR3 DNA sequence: TGTGCCAGCAGCCTCACAGATACGCAGTATTTT. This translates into CASSLTDTQYF.

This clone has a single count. The CDR3 loop reads CASRRETGAHGNTIYF. The DNA of the CDR3 is TGTGCCAGCCGCCGGGAGACAGGGGCTCACGGAAACACCATATATTTT. The J gene is TRBJ1-3, the V gene TRBV6-6, with 8 bases identical to TRBD1. The CDR3 is 16 residues long. Germline CDR1 MNHNY, CDR2 SVGAGI (reference sequence). V was clipped by 8 bases and J by 4 bases; unmatched bases: 13.